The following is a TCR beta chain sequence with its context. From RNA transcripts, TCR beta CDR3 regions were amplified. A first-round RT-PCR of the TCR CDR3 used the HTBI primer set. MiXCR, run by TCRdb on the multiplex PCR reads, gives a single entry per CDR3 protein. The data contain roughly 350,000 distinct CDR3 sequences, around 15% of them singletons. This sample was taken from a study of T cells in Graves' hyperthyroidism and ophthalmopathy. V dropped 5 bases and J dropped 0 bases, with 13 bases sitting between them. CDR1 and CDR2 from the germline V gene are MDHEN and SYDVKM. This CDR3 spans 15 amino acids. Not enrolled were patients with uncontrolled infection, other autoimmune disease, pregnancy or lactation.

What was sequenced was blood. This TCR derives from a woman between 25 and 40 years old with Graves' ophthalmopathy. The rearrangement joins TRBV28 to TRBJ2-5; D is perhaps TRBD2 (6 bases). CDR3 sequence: CASSTPWDYQETQYF. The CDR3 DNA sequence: TGTGCCAGCAGTACACCCTGGGACTACCAAGAGACCCAGTACTTC.